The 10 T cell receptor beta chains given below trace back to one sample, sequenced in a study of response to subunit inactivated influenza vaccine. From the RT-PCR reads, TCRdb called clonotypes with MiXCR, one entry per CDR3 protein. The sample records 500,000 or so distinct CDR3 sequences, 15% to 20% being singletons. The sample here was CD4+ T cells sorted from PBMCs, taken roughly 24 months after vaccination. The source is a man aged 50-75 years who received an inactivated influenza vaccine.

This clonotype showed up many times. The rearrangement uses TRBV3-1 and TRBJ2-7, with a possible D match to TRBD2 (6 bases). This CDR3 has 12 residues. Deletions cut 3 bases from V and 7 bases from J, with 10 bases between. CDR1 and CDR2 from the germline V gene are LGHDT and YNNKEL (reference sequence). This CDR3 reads CASSQMEGEQYF. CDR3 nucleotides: TGTGCCAGCAGCCAGATGGAGGGAGAGCAGTACTTC.

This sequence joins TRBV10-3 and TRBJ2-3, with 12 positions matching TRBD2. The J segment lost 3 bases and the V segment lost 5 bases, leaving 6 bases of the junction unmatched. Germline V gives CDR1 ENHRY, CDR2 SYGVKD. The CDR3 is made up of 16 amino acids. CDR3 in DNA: TGTGCCATCAGTCGGACTAGCGGGGAAGGTACAGATACGCAGTATTTT. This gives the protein CAISRTSGEGTDTQYF.

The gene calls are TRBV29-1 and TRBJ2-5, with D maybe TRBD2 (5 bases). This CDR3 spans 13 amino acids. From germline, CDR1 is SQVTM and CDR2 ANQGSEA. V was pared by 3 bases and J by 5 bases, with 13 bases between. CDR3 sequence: CSVELGRRETQYF. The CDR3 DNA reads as TGCAGCGTTGAGCTAGGGCGGAGGGAGACCCAGTACTTC.

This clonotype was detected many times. The DNA of the CDR3 is TGTGCCAGCAGTCAGACAGGGGGCTTGACCTCTTCCTACAATGAGCAGTTCTTC. Protein sequence: CASSQTGGLTSSYNEQFF. The chain combines TRBV6-1 with TRBJ2-1; 10 bases are a match to TRBD1. This CDR3 contains 18 residues. Germline CDR1 is MNHNS and CDR2 is SASEGT. With V trimmed by 5 bases and J by 1 base, 11 bases remained unmatched.

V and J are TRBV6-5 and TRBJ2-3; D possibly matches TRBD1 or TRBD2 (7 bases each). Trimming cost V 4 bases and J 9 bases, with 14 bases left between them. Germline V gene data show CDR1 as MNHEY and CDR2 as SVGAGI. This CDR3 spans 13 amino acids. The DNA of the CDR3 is TGTGCCAGCAGTTCCCAGGGGGGAGGGACGCAGTATTTT. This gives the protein CASSSQGGGTQYF.

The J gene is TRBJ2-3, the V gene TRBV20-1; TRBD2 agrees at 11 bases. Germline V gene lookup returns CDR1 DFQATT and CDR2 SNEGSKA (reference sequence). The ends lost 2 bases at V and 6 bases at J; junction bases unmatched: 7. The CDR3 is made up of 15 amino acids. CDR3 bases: TGCAGTGCTAGAACACTAGCGGGAGTGTCGGATACGCAGTATTTT. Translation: CSARTLAGVSDTQYF.

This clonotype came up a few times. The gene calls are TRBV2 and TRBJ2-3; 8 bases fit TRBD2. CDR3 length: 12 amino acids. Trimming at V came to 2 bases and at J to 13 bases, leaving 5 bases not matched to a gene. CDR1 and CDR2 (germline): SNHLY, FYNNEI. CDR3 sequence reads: CASSESGRVEYF. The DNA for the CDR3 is TGTGCCAGCAGTGAATCCGGGAGGGTGGAGTATTTT.

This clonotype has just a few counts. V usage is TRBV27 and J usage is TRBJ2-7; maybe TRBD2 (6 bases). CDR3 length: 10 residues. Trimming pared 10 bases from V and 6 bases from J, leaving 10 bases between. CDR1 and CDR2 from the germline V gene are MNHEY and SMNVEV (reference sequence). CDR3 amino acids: CAMEGSEQYF. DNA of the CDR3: TGTGCCATGGAGGGCTCCGAGCAGTACTTC.

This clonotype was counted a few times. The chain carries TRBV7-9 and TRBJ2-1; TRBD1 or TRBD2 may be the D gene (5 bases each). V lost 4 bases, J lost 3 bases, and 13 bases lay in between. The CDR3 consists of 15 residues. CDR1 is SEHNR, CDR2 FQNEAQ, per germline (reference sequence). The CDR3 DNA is TGTGCCAGCAGCTCCCCGACGGGACGCTACAATGAGCAGTTCTTC. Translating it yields CASSSPTGRYNEQFF.

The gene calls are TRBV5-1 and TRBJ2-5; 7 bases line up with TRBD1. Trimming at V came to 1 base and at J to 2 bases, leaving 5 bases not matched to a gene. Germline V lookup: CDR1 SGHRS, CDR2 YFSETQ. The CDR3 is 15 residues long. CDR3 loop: CASSLSGQLQETQYF. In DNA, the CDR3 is TGCGCCAGCAGCTTGTCGGGACAGCTGCAAGAGACCCAGTACTTC.